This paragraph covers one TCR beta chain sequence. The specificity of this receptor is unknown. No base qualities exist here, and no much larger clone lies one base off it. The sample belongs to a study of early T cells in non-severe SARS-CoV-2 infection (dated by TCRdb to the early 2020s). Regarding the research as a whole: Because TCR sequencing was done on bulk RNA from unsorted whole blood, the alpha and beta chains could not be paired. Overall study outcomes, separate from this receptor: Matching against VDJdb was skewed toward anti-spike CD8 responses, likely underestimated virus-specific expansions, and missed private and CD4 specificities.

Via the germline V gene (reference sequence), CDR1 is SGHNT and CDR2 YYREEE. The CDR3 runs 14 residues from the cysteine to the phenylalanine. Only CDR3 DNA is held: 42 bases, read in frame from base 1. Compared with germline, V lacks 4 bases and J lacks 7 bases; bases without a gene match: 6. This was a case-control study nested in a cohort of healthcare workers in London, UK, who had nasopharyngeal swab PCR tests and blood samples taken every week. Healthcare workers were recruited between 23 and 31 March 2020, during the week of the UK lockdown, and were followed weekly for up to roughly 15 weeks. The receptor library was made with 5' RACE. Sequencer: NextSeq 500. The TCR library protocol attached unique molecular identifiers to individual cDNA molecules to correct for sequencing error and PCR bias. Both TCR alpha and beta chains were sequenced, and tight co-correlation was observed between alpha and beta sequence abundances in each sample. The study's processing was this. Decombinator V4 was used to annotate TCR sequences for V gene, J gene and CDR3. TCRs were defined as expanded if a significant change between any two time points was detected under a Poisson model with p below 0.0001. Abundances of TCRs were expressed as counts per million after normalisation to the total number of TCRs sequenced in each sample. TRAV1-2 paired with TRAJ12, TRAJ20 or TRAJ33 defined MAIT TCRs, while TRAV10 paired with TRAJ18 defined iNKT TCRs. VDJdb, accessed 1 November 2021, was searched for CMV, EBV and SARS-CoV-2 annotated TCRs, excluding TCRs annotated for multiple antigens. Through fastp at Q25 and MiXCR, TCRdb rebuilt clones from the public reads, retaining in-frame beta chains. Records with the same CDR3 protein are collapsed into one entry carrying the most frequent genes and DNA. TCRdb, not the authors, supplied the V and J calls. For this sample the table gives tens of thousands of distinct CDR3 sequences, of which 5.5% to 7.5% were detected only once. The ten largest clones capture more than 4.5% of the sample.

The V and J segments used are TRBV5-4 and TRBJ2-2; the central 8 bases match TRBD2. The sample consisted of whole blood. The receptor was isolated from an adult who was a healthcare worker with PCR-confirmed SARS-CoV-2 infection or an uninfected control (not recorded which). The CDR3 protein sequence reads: CASSPRSGNGELFF. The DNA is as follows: TGTGCCAGCAGCCCGCGTAGCGGGAACGGGGAGCTGTTTTTT. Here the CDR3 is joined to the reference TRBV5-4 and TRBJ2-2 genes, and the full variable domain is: ETGVTQSPTHLIKTRGQQVTLRCSSQSGHNTVSWYQQALGQGPQFIFQYYREEENGRGNFPPRFSGLQFPNYSSELNVNALELDDSALYLCASSPRSGNGELFFGEGSRLTVL.